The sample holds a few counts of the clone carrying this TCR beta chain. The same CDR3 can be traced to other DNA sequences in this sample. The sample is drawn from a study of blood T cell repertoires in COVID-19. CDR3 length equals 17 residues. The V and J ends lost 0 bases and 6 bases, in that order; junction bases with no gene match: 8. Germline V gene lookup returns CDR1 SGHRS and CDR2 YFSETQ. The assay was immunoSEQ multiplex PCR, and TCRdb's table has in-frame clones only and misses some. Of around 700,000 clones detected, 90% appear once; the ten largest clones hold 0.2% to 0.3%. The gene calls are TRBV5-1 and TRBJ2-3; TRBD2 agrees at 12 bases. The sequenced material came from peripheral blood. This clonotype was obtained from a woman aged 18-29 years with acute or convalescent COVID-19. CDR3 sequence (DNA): TGCGCCAGCAGCTTGGCAGCTAGCGGGGGGGCCGTCGATACGCAGTATTTT. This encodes CASSLAASGGAVDTQYF.